A selection of T cell receptor beta chains follows, all from one sample in a study of cytomegalovirus exposure and HLA in healthy donors. Sequenced by immunoSEQ multiplex PCR; TCRdb stores in-frame clones only, minus some. The sample lists some 310,000 clones; 88% were seen once. Sequencing was carried out using PBMCs. These receptors originate from a man aged 30 to 45 in good health and CMV-seronegative. Both conserved end residues are part of each CDR3. A D gene is named only where the DNA matches it firmly. Not every row has a clone size; where given, it reads once, few, many or a size class.

j_call: TRBJ2-5
d_call: -
v_call: TRBV25-1
clone_size: few
cdr3_nt: TGTGCCAGCAGTGAATCTCACGGGGAGACCCAGTACTTC
cdr3_aa: CASSESHGETQYF

j_call: TRBJ2-3
d_call: TRBD2
v_call: TRBV5-6
clone_size: -
cdr3_nt: TGTGCCAGCAGCTTTACTAGCGGGGGACCCACAGATACGCAGTATTTT
cdr3_aa: CASSFTSGGPTDTQYF

j_call: TRBJ1-5
d_call: -
v_call: TRBV7-6
clone_size: -
cdr3_nt: TGTGCCAGCAGTTTAACACAGTTCAATCAGCCCCAGCATTTT
cdr3_aa: CASSLTQFNQPQHF

j_call: TRBJ2-7
d_call: TRBD2
v_call: TRBV27
clone_size: -
cdr3_nt: TGTGCCAGCAGTTTCCGACTAGCGTACTCCTACGAGCAGTACTTC
cdr3_aa: CASSFRLAYSYEQYF

j_call: TRBJ2-5
d_call: TRBD2
v_call: TRBV4-1
clone_size: -
cdr3_nt: TGCGCCAGCAGCCAAGAGGATAGCGGGGGGCCGTGGGAGACCCAGTACTTC
cdr3_aa: CASSQEDSGGPWETQYF

j_call: TRBJ1-5
d_call: -
v_call: TRBV27
clone_size: -
cdr3_nt: TGTACCAGCAGTACCAGGAGGGGAATAGGCAATCAGCCCCAGCATTTT
cdr3_aa: CTSSTRRGIGNQPQHF

j_call: TRBJ2-1
d_call: -
v_call: TRBV6-5
clone_size: -
cdr3_nt: TGTGCCAGCAGTTACAACAGGGAAGGGAATGAGCAGTTCTTC
cdr3_aa: CASSYNREGNEQFF

j_call: TRBJ1-6
d_call: -
v_call: TRBV10-1
clone_size: -
cdr3_nt: TGCGCCAGCAGTGAACGGGGGAGGCCAGGGATGACTCAAAAAAGATCCCATTCACCCCTCCACTTT
cdr3_aa: CASSERGRPGMTQKRSHSPLHF

j_call: TRBJ1-6
d_call: -
v_call: TRBV5-4
clone_size: -
cdr3_nt: TGTGCCAGCAGCAGAATACAGGCCACCCCCCTTAATTCACCCCTCCACTTT
cdr3_aa: CASSRIQATPLNSPLHF

j_call: TRBJ2-7
d_call: TRBD1
v_call: TRBV9
clone_size: -
cdr3_nt: TGTGCCAGCAGCTTAGCAGGGGGCGCAGCCTACGAGCAGTACTTC
cdr3_aa: CASSLAGGAAYEQYF

j_call: TRBJ2-2
d_call: TRBD1
v_call: TRBV5-4
clone_size: -
cdr3_nt: TGTGCCAGCAGGACAGGGAGCGCCGGGGAGCTGTTTTTT
cdr3_aa: CASRTGSAGELFF

j_call: TRBJ2-5
d_call: -
v_call: TRBV5-1
clone_size: -
cdr3_nt: TGCGCCAGCAGCTTGGCTACAGGGCACCAAGAGACCCAGTACTTC
cdr3_aa: CASSLATGHQETQYF

j_call: TRBJ1-2
d_call: TRBD1
v_call: TRBV15
clone_size: -
cdr3_nt: TGTGCCACCAGCAGAGGACAGGGATATGGTGAGGGGGGCTACACCTTC
cdr3_aa: CATSRGQGYGEGGYTF

j_call: TRBJ1-1
d_call: TRBD1
v_call: TRBV27
clone_size: -
cdr3_nt: TGTGCCAGCAGTCCTACACAGGGGGTTGATGAAGCTTTCTTT
cdr3_aa: CASSPTQGVDEAFF

j_call: TRBJ1-2
d_call: -
v_call: TRBV19
clone_size: -
cdr3_nt: TGTGCCAGTACCCTCTCCATCGGGGGCTATGGCTACACCTTC
cdr3_aa: CASTLSIGGYGYTF

j_call: TRBJ1-2
d_call: -
v_call: TRBV27
clone_size: -
cdr3_nt: TGTGCCAGCAGCCCGACAGGAATTTATGGCTACACCTTC
cdr3_aa: CASSPTGIYGYTF

j_call: TRBJ1-6
d_call: TRBD1
v_call: TRBV18
clone_size: few
cdr3_nt: TGTGCCAGCTCACGGGAAGGGGGCCGTAATTCACCCCTCCACTTT
cdr3_aa: CASSREGGRNSPLHF

j_call: TRBJ2-5
d_call: TRBD1
v_call: TRBV13
clone_size: once
cdr3_nt: TGTGCCAGCAGCTTCAGGACAGGGGAGGGATCGGATGAGCAGTACTTC
cdr3_aa: CASSFRTGEGSDEQYF

j_call: TRBJ2-1
d_call: -
v_call: TRBV5-1
clone_size: -
cdr3_nt: TGCGCCAGCAGCTTGGTACCGGGACTCACATTATGGTTCTTC
cdr3_aa: CASSLVPGLTLWFF

j_call: TRBJ2-7
d_call: -
v_call: TRBV27
clone_size: -
cdr3_nt: TGTGCCAGCAGTTTCGGGGGATACGAGCAGTACTTC
cdr3_aa: CASSFGGYEQYF

j_call: TRBJ1-5
d_call: TRBD1
v_call: TRBV10-3
clone_size: -
cdr3_nt: TGTGCCATCAGTGAGACAGGGGGCAATCAGCCCCAGCATTTT
cdr3_aa: CAISETGGNQPQHF

j_call: TRBJ1-1
d_call: -
v_call: TRBV7-9
clone_size: -
cdr3_nt: TGTGCCAGCAGCCCCCTTCGTGGCAGTAACACTGAAGCTTTCTTT
cdr3_aa: CASSPLRGSNTEAFF

j_call: TRBJ1-2
d_call: -
v_call: TRBV6-1
clone_size: -
cdr3_nt: TGTGCCAGCAGTGAAACTACAGGGTACGGCTATGGCTACACCTTC
cdr3_aa: CASSETTGYGYGYTF